The 5 T cell receptor beta chains in this list originate from one sample, sequenced in a study of T cell clonality in common variable immunodeficiency. Study results and caveats: Reportedly, TCR beta sequences from common variable immunodeficiency showed fewer deletions and N-nucleotide insertions.

These receptors' targets are unknown. Some clones are missing from TCRdb's copy, which holds only in-frame ones; the method was immunoSEQ multiplex PCR. This sample lists 15,000 to 17,000 clones; its ten largest clones have roughly 4.9%. The specimen was peripheral blood mononuclear cells. Every receptor here comes from a human donor with common variable immunodeficiency.

Comments on this clone: The read terminates 3 residues ahead of where the CDR3 ends, so the germline J gene completes it. V and J are TRBV5-1 and TRBJ1-5, with 8 bases lining up with TRBD1. The CDR3 totals 16 residues. The germline V gene has CDR1 SGHRS and CDR2 YFSETQ. After removal of 0 bases from V and 4 bases from J, the junction contained 6 bases not matched to a gene. The sequenced CDR3 bases are TGCGCCAGCAGCTTGGGGACAGGGATAGCAAATCAGCCC. Protein product: CASSLGTGIANQP. The entire CDR3 is CASSLGTGIANQPQHF. The full variable domain, with the rest looked up from reference TRBV5-1 and TRBJ1-5, is KAGVTQTPRYLIKTRGQQVTLSCSPISGHRSVSWYQQTPGQGLQFLFEYFSETQRNKGNFPGRFSGRQFSNSRSEMNVSTLELGDSALYLCASSLGTGIANQPQHFGDGTRLSIL.

This clone is deemed medium-sized by its frequency. The read gets to within 3 residues of the CDR3 end, and the germline J gene fills in the rest. The rearrangement joins TRBV10-3 to TRBJ2-2; possible D gene TRBD2, 6 bases. The CDR3 spans 16 residues. The germline V gene encodes CDR1 ENHRY and CDR2 SYGVKD. Trimming took off 1 base at V and 5 bases at J, with 14 bases between the two ends. The sequenced part of the CDR3 DNA is TGTGCCATCAGTGAGTTGGGGGGACCGGGGACCGGGGAG. Translated: CAISELGGPGTGE. In full, the CDR3 is CAISELGGPGTGELFF.

On this clone: With the read ending 3 residues before the CDR3 end, the germline J gene is used to fill in that end. The chain couples TRBV7-2 to TRBJ1-2; D is possibly TRBD1 (6 bases). The V gene's germline CDR1 is SGHTA and CDR2 FQGNSA. V was trimmed by 4 bases and J by 4 bases, leaving 16 bases between them. This CDR3 comprises 15 residues. CDR3 residues: CASSSAGGLGYGYTF. The DNA read from the CDR3 is TGTGCCAGCAGCTCGGCCGGGGGGCTAGGCTATGGC.

About this clone: Coverage ceases 3 residues before the CDR3 finishes, and the germline J gene fills in the end. This chain joins TRBV7-9 and TRBJ2-7, with D perhaps matching TRBD2 (6 bases). Germline CDR1 reads SEHNR; CDR2 reads FQNEAQ (reference sequence). The CDR3 consists of 12 residues. V lost 10 bases, J lost 6 bases, and 16 bases lay in between. The CDR3: CATLAIRGEQYF. The sequenced CDR3 bases are TGTGCCACACTAGCCATACGGGGCGAG. The full variable domain, rest sourced from reference TRBV7-9 and TRBJ2-7, is DTGVSQNPRHKITKRGQNVTFRCDPISEHNRLYWYRQTLGQGPEFLTYFQNEAQLEKSRLLSDRFSAERPKGSFSTLEIQRTEQGDSAMYLCATLAIRGEQYFGPGTRLTVT.

Turning to this clone: The CDR3 end lies 3 residues beyond the end of the read and is filled in from the germline J gene. V gene TRBV7-3 combines with J gene TRBJ2-3; 8 bases agree with TRBD1. This CDR3 is built from 14 residues. Germline CDR1 SGHTA, CDR2 FQGTGA. The part of the CDR3 DNA that was read is TGTGCCAGCAGCTTTCGTAGGGGGGACAGGTCG. Its translation is CASSFRRGDRS. The entire CDR3 sequence reads CASSFRRGDRSQYF. Together with reference TRBV7-3 and TRBJ2-3, the CDR3 gives the full variable domain: GAGVSQTPSNKVTEKGKYVELRCDPISGHTALYWYRQSLGQGPEFLIYFQGTGAADDSGLPNDRFFAVRPEGSVSTLKIQRTERGDSAVYLCASSFRRGDRSQYFGPGTRLTVL.